This T cell receptor beta chain was recovered during a study of post-analysis software for immune sequencing data. Across the study: Both relapsing-remitting and secondary progressive multiple sclerosis featured among the disease courses, as did progressive-relapsing multiple sclerosis.

This CDR3 region has 14 residues. The V and J ends lost 2 bases and 4 bases respectively, with 12 bases between them. CDR1 is SGHRS and CDR2 is YFSETQ in the germline V gene. Turning to this clonotype: Its antigen remains unidentified.

The TCR beta cDNA libraries carried unique molecular identifiers. With about 0.85 to 10 million T cells as the source, a few hundred thousand cDNA molecules resulted. TCRdb itself ran the PCR reads through MiXCR, one entry per CDR3 protein. The sample contains 250,000 to 300,000 distinct CDR3 sequences, approximately 34% of which appear only once. Study-level results: A handful of TRBV segments were more frequent in patients than controls; TRBV5-6, TRBV5-1 and TRBV20-1 belonged to this group. Clustering by F measure revealed strong co-clustering among samples prepared together in one batch.

The sequence was collected from a girl aged 5-17 years with multiple sclerosis. The chain uses TRBV5-1 and TRBJ1-1, with D possibly TRBD1 on 5 matching bases. Specimen: blood. CDR3 protein: CASSFSGLSTEAFF. CDR3 nucleotide sequence: TGCGCCAGCAGCTTTTCAGGGTTGAGCACTGAAGCTTTCTTT.